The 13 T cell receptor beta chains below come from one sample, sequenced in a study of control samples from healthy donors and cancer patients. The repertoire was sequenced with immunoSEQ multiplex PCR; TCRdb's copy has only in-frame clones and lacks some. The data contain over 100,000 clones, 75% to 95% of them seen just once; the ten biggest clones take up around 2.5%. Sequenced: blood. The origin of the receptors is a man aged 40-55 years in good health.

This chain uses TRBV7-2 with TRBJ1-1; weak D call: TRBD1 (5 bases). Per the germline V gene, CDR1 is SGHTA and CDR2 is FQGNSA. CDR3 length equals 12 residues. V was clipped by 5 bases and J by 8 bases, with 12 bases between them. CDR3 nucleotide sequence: TGTGCCAGCAGCCCCGCTGGGGGGGAAGCTTTCTTT. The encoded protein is CASSPAGGEAFF.

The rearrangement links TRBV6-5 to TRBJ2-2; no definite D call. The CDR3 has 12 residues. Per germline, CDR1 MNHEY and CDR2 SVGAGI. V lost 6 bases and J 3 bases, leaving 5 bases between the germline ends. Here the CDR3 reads CASRRDTGELFF. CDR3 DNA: TGTGCCAGCAGACGGGACACCGGGGAGCTGTTTTTT.

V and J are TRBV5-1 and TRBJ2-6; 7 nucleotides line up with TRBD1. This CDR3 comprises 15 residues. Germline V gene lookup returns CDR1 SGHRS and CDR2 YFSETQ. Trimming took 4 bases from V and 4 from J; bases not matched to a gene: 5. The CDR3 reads CASSTTGSGANVLTF. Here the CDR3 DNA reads TGCGCCAGCAGCACGACAGGGTCGGGGGCCAACGTCCTGACTTTC.

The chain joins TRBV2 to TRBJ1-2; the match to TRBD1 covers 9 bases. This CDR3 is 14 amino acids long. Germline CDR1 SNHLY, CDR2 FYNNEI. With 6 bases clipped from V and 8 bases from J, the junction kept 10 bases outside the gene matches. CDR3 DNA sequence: TGTGCCAGCAGCAGGGACAGGGAGACTAACGGCTACACCTTC. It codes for CASSRDRETNGYTF. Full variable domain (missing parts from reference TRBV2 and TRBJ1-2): EPEVTQTPSHQVTQMGQEVILRCVPISNHLYFYWYRQILGQKVEFLVSFYNNEISEKSEIFDDQFSVERPDGSNFTLKIRSTKLEDSAMYFCASSRDRETNGYTFGSGTRLTVV.

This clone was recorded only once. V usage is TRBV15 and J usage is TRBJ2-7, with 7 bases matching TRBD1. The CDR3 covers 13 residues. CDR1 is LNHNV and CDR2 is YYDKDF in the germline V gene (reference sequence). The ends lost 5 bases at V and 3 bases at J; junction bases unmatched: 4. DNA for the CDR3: TGTGCCACCAGCGGGGACAGTTACTACGAGCAGTACTTC. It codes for CATSGDSYYEQYF.

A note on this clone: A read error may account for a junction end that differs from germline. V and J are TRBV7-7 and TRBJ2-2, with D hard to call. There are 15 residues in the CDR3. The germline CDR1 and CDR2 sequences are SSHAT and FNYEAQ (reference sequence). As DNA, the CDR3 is TGTGCTAGCAGCTTAGTTGGGATGAACACCGGGGAGCTGTTTTTT. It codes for CASSLVGMNTGELFF. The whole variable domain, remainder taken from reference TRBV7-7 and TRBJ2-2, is GAGVSQSPRYKVTKRGQDVTLRCDPISSHATLYWYQQALGQGPEFLTYFNYEAQPDKSGLPSDRFSAERPEGSISTLTIQRTEQRDSAMYRCASSLVGMNTGELFFGEGSRLTVL.

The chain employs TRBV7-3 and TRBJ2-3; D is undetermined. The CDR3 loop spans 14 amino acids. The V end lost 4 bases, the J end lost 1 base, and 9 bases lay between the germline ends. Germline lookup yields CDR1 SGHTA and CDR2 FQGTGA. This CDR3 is CASSSHGGTDTQYF. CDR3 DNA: TGTGCCAGCAGCTCCCATGGCGGCACAGATACGCAGTATTTT.

CDR3 in DNA: TGTGCCTGGAGAGGGGGTACGAGCGAAAAACTGTTTTTT. As protein: CAWRGGTSEKLFF. The gene calls are TRBV30 and TRBJ1-4; tentative D call: TRBD1 (6 bases). This CDR3 comprises 13 residues. V lost 3 bases and J lost 8, with 13 bases in between. CDR1 is GTSNPN, CDR2 SVGIG, per germline (reference sequence).

CDR3 coding DNA: TGTGCCAGCAGCGAGGAGGACAGAGGAAAACTGTTTTTT. It codes for CASSEEDRGKLFF. The chain carries TRBV9 and TRBJ1-4, with TRBD1 as a possible D gene (6 bases). The CDR3 contains 13 residues. V lost 3 bases and J 10 bases, leaving 13 bases between the germline ends. Looked up from germline, CDR1 is SGDLS and CDR2 is YYNGEE.

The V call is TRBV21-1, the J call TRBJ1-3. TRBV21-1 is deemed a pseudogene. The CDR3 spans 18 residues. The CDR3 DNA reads TGTGCCAGCAGCAAAGAACTAGGAGGTGGACACTCTGGAAACACCATATATTTT. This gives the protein CASSKELGGGHSGNTIYF.

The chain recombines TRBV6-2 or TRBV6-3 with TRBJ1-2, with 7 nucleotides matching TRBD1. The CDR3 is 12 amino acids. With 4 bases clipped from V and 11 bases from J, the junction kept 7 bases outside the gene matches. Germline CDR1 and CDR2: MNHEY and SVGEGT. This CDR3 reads CASSWDSTRYTF. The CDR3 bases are TGTGCCAGCAGTTGGGACAGCACGAGGTACACCTTC.

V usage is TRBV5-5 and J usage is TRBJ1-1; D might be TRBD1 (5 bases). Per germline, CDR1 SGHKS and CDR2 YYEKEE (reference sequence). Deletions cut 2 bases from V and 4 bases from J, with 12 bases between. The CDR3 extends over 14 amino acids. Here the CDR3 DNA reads TGTGCCAGCAGCTTTGGGGTAGGGGCCACTGAAGCTTTCTTT. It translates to CASSFGVGATEAFF.

The CDR3 DNA reads TGTGCCAGCAGCTTCCAGGTCACCTACGAGCAGTACTTC. It translates to CASSFQVTYEQYF. The rearrangement uses TRBV11-2 and TRBJ2-7; D remains unclear. CDR1 is SGHAT, CDR2 FQNNGV, per germline. With 3 bases removed from V and 2 bases from J, the gap between germline ends came to 8 bases. The CDR3 spans 13 residues.